These T cell receptor beta chains were read from a single sample in a study of shared clonotypes between healthy human individuals. The protocol was immunoSEQ multiplex PCR, while the TCRdb copy is restricted to in-frame clones and leaves out a portion. The sample lists roughly 1.5 million clones; 95% to 99% were seen once. Material: naive CD4+ T cells sorted from blood. These TCRs come from a man aged 30-40 years in good health. The CDR3 runs from the conserved cysteine through the conserved F or W. Fields, in order: V gene, clone size, CDR3 protein. Clone size is not always given. Where it is, it says once, few, many or a class for expanded clones.

>TRBV2|.
CASSGVLGEQYF
>TRBV6-1|once
CASRPDRARTYEQYF
>TRBV5-1|.
CASSLGADHWQYF
>TRBV7-9|once
CASSLPTLTHNEQFF
>TRBV28|.
CASTSPSGSSDEQFF
>TRBV9|.
CASSVLPSGRVTDTQYF
>TRBV10-1|.
CASSRGASTDTQYF
>TRBV6-5|once
CASSFDRQTMNTEAFF
>TRBV18|.
CASSPNTLRYYEQYF
>TRBV18|.
CASSPTELYEQYF
>TRBV18|once
CASSPRQGSTYEQYF
>TRBV30|once
CAWSTGSRYNEQFF
>TRBV18|.
CASSYRDPRTDGYTF
>TRBV18|.
CASSPRNSGVEAFF
>TRBV28|.
CASSPQGWGHSTSSTDTQYF
>TRBV29-1|.
CSVERGSVSGNTIYF
>TRBV5-8|.
CASSLGAGAARGQPQHF
>TRBV14|.
CASSGGYEQYF
>TRBV2|.
CASRKGNNQPQHF
>TRBV6-5|.
CASKRTGFTEAFF
>TRBV15|.
CATSRGIGADYGYTF
>TRBV18|.
CASSSLAGTNTGELFF
>TRBV9|.
CASSVTLNEQFF
>TRBV7-9|.
CASSFGRLAGGGDEQFF
>TRBV6-5|.
CASSRNYEQYF
>TRBV5-4|.
CASSFSGEETQYF
>TRBV5-1|.
CASSDGTATSTDTQYF
>TRBV29-1|.
CSVGGLAGLDEQYF
>TRBV4-3|.
CASSSEPGSYNEQFF
>TRBV29-1|.
CSVEGPAYEQYF
>TRBV5-1|.
CASNRQGLETQYF
>TRBV19|.
CASSPGVVTYNEQFF
>TRBV5-4|.
CASSGPHSPNEQFF
>TRBV15|.
CATSKTGGDETQYF
>TRBV18|.
CASSPPGQRKETQYF
>TRBV4-1|.
CASSQDLDSNEQFF
>TRBV9|.
CASSVDLVTEAFF
>TRBV19|.
CASSIGGREYNEQFF
>TRBV5-1|.
CASSLQGIREKLFF
>TRBV19|.
CASSILAGVDTQYF
>TRBV28|.
CASRTSTSGYTNTGELFF
>TRBV4-1|.
CASSQEPPGTLSYEQYF
>TRBV28|.
CASSLSRDTEAFF
>TRBV5-1|few
CASSYEPGETQYF
>TRBV30|.
CAWSGMRGETQYF
>TRBV28|.
CASSLEGRRPQHF
>TRBV4-1|.
CASSPSTGELFF
>TRBV7-3|.
CASSLTSSTGELFF
>TRBV11-3|.
CASSHNSGANVLTF
>TRBV6-5|.
CASTAPARNEQFF
>TRBV7-6|.
CASSSNSRYTQYF
>TRBV6-5|.
CASRHWDRGPGELFF
>TRBV10-3|.
CAISESTGRNEQYF
>TRBV29-1|.
CSARVYFNEKLFF
>TRBV7-9|.
CASSSVAGVGQETQYF
>TRBV5-5|.
CASSLAGREFSGNTIYF
>TRBV14|.
CASSQDLAGTGKTQYF
>TRBV28|.
CASGLQGLNTEAFF
>TRBV5-4|.
CASSSYTTDTQYF
>TRBV7-2|.
CASSIRSGGETQYF